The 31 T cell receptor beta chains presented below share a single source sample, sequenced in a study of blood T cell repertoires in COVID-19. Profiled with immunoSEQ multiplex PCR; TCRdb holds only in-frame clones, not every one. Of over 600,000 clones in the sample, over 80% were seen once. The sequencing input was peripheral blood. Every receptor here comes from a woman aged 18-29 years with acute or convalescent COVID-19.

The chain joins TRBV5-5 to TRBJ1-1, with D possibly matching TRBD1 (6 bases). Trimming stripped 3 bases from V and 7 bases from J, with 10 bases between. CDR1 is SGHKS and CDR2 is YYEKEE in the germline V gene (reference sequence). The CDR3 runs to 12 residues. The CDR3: CASSSTGYEAFF. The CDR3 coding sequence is TGTGCCAGCAGCTCTACAGGGTATGAAGCTTTCTTT.

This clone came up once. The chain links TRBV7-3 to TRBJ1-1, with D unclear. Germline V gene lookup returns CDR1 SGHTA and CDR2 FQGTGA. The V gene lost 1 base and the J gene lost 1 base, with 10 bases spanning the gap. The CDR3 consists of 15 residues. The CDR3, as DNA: TGTGCCAGCAGCTTAAATGGCCGGGGGAACACTGAAGCTTTCTTT. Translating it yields CASSLNGRGNTEAFF.

The CDR3 sequence is CASGSWGELFF. In DNA form, the CDR3 reads TGTGCCAGCGGCTCGTGGGGGGAGCTGTTTTTT. The gene calls are TRBV27 and TRBJ2-2; the D is unclear. The CDR3 contains 11 residues. CDR1 MNHEY and CDR2 SMNVEV come from the germline V gene (reference sequence). Trimming pared 8 bases from V and 8 bases from J, leaving 9 bases between.

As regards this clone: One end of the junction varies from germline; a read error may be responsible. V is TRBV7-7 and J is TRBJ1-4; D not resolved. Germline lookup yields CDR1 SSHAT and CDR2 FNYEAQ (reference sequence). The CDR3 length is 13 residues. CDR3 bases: TGTGGCAGCAGCTTATGGGCAGGTGAAAAACTGTTTTTT. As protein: CGSSLWAGEKLFF.

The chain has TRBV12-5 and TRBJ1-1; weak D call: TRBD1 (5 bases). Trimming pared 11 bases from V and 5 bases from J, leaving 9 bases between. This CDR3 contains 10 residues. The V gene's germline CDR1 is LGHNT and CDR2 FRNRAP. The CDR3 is CAGATTEAFF. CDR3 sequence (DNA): TGTGCTGGGGCCACGACTGAAGCTTTCTTT.

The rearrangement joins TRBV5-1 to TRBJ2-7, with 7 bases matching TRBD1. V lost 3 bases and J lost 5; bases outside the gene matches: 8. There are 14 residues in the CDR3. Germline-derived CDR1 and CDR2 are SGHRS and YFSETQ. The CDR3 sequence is CASSSWTGLNEQYF. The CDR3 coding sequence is TGCGCCAGCAGCTCCTGGACAGGCTTGAACGAGCAGTACTTC.

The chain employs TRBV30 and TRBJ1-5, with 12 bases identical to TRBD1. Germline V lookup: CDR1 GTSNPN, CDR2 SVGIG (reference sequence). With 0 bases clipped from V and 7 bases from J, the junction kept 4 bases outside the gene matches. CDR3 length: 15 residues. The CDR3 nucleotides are TGTGCCTGGAGTGTACCGGGGACAGGGGGCCAGCCCCAGCATTTT. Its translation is CAWSVPGTGGQPQHF. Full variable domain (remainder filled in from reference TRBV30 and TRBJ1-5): SQTIHQWPATLVQPVGSPLSLECTVEGTSNPNLYWYRQAAGRGLQLLFYSVGIGQISSEVPQNLSASRPQDRQFILSSKKLLLSDSGFYLCAWSVPGTGGQPQHFGDGTRLSIL.

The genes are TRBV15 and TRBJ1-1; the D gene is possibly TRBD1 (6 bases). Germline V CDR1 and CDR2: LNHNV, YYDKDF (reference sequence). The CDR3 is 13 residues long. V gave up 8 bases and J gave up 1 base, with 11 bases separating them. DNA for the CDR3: TGTGCCACCGGGGAACAGGGGAACACTGAAGCTTTCTTT. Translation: CATGEQGNTEAFF.

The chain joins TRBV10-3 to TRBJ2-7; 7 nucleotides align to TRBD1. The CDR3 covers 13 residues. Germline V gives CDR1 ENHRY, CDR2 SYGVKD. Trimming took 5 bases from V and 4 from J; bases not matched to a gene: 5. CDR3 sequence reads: CAISYDRAYEQYF. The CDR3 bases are TGTGCCATCAGTTATGACAGGGCATACGAGCAGTACTTC.

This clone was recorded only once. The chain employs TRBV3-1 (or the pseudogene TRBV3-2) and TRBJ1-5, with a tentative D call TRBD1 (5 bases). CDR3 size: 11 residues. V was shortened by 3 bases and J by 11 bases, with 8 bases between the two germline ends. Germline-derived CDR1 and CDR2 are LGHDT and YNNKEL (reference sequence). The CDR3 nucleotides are TGTGCCAGCAGCCACGGGGGAACCCAGCATTTT. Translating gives CASSHGGTQHF.

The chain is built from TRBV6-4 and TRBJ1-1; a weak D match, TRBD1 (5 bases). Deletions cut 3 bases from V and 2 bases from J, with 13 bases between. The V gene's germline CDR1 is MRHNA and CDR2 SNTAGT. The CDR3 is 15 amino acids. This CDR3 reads CASSEGRGGNTEAFF. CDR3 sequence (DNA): TGTGCCAGCAGTGAGGGGCGGGGAGGAAACACTGAAGCTTTCTTT.

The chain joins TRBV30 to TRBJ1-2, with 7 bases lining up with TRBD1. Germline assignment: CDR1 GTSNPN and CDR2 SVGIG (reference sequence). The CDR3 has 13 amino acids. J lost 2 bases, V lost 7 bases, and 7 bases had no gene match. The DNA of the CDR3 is TGTGCCTCCGCAACAGGGGCGAACTATGGCTACACCTTC. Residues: CASATGANYGYTF.

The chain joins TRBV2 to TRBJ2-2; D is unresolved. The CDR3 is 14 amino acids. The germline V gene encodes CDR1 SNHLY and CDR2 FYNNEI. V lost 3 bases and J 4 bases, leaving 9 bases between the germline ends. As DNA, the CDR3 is TGTGCCAGCAGTGAGAGTCGAGTCACCGGGGAGCTGTTTTTT. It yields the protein CASSESRVTGELFF.

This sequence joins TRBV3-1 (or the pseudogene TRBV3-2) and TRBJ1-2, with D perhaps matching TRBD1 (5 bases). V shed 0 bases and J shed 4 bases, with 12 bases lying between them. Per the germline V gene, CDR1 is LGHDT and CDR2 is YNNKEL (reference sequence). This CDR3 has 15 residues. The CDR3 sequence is CASSQEGTGTYGYTF. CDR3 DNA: TGTGCCAGCAGCCAAGAAGGAACAGGAACCTATGGCTACACCTTC.

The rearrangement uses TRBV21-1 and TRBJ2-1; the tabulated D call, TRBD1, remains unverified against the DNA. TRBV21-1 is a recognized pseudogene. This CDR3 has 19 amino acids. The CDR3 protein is CASSKGHHPGDRGNNEQFF. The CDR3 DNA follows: TGTGCCAGCAGCAAAGGTCATCATCCAGGGGACAGGGGAAACAATGAGCAGTTCTTC.

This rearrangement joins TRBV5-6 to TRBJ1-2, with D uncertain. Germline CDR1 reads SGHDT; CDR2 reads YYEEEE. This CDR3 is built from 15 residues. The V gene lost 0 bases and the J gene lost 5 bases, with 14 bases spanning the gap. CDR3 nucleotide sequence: TGTGCCAGCAGCTTGGGGCAGGCGTCTCATTATGGCTACACCTTC. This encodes CASSLGQASHYGYTF.

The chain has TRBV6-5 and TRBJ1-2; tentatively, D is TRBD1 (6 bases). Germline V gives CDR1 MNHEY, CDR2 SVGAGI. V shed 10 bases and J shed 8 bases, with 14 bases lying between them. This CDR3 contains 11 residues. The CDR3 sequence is CATKGGDGYTF. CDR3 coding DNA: TGTGCCACCAAAGGGGGGGACGGCTACACCTTC.

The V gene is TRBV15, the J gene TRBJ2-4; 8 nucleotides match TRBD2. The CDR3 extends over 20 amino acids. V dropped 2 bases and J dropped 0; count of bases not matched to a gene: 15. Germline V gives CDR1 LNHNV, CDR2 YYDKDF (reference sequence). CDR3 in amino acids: CATSRPTSRGGRLAKNIQYF. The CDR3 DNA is TGTGCCACCAGCAGACCCACTAGTCGGGGGGGGAGACTAGCCAAAAACATTCAGTACTTC.

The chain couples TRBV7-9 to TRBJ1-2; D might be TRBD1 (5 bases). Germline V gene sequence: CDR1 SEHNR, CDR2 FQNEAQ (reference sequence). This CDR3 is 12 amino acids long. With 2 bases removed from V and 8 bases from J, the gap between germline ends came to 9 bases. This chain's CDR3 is CASSLSGEGYTF. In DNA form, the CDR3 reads TGTGCCAGCAGCTTATCGGGGGAGGGCTACACCTTC.

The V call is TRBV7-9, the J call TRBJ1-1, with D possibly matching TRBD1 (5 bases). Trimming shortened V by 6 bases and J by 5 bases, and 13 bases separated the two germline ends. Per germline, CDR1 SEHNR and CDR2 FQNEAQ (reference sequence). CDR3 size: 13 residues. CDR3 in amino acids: CASRATGGTEAFF. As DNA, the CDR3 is TGTGCCAGCAGAGCCACCGGGGGAACTGAAGCTTTCTTT.

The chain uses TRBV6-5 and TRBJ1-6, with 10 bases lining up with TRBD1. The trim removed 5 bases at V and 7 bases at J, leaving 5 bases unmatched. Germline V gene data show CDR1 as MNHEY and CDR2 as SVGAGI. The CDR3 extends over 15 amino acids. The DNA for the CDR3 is TGTGCCAGCAGTAACGACAGGGGGCGAAATTCACCCCTCCACTTT. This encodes CASSNDRGRNSPLHF.

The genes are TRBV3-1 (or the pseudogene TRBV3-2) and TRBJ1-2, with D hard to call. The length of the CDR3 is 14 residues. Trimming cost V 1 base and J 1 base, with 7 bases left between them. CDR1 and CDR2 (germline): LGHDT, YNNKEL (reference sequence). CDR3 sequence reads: CASSQGSNNYGYTF. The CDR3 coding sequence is TGTGCCAGCAGCCAAGGCAGTAATAACTATGGCTACACCTTC.

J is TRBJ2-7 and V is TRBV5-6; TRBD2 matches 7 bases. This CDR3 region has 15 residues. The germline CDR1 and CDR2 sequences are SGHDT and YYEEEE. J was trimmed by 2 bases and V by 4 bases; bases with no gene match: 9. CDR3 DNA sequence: TGTGCCAGCAGCGTGGGGACTAACCAGCCCTACGAGCAGTACTTC. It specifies CASSVGTNQPYEQYF.

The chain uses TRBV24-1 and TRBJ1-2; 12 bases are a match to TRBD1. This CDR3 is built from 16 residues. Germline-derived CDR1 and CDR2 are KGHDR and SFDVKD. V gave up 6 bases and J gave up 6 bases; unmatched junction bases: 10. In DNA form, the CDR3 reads TGTGCCACCAGTTCCCGGGACAGGGGGCAGTCAGATGGCTACACCTTC. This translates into CATSSRDRGQSDGYTF.

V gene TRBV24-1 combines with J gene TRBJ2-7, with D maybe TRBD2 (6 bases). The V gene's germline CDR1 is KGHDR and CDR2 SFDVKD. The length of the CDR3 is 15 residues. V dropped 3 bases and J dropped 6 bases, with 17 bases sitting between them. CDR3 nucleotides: TGTGCCACCAGTGATGCCCGGGGGTCCCAGGGCGAGCAGTACTTC. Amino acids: CATSDARGSQGEQYF.

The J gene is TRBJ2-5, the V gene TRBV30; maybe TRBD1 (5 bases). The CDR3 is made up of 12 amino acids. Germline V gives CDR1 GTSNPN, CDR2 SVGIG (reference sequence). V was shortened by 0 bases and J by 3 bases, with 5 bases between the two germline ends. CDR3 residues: CAWSVQEETQYF. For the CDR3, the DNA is TGTGCCTGGAGTGTACAGGAAGAGACCCAGTACTTC.

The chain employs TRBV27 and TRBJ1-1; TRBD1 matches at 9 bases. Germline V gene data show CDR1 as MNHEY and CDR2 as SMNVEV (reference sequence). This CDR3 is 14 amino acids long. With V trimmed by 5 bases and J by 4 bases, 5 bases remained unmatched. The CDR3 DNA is TGTGCCAGCAGTGCTTGGACAGGGGCCACTGAAGCTTTCTTT. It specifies CASSAWTGATEAFF.

DNA for the CDR3: TGCGCCACCCTTGTCGGAGGGGGCGCGGGCAATCAGCCCCAGCATTTT. Protein: CATLVGGGAGNQPQHF. This chain links TRBV5-1 with TRBJ1-5; 7 bases map to TRBD1. Per the germline V gene, CDR1 is SGHRS and CDR2 is YFSETQ. After removal of 9 bases from V and 2 bases from J, the junction contained 14 bases not matched to a gene. This CDR3 comprises 16 residues. Together with reference TRBV5-1 and TRBJ1-5, the CDR3 gives the full variable domain: KAGVTQTPRYLIKTRGQQVTLSCSPISGHRSVSWYQQTPGQGLQFLFEYFSETQRNKGNFPGRFSGRQFSNSRSEMNVSTLELGDSALYLCATLVGGGAGNQPQHFGDGTRLSIL.

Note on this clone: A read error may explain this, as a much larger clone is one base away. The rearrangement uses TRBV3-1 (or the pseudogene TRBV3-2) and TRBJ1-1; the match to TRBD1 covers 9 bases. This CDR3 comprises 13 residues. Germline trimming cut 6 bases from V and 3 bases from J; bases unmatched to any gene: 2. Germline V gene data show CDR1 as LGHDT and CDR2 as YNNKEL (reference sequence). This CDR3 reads CASSRTGDTEAFF. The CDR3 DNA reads TGTGCCAGCAGTCGGACAGGGGACACTGAAGCTTTCTTT.

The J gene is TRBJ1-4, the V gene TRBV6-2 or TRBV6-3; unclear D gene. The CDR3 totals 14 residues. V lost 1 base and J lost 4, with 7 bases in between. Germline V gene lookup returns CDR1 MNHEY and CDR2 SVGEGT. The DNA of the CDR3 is TGTGCCAGCAGTTACTTCAGGATTAATGAAAAACTGTTTTTT. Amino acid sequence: CASSYFRINEKLFF.

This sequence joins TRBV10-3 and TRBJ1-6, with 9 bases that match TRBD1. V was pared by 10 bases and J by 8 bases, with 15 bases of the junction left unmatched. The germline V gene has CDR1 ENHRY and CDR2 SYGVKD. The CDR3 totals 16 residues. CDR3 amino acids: CATLQSGTGMDSPLHF. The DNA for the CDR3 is TGTGCCACCTTACAATCCGGGACAGGGATGGATTCACCCCTCCACTTT.